This TCR beta chain came from a study of T cell changes during pregnancy in multiple sclerosis. Generated by immunoSEQ multiplex PCR, the TCRdb table keeps only in-frame clones and is missing some. Of over 100,000 clones in the sample, approximately 90% were seen once. Germline V gene lookup returns CDR1 MNHNY and CDR2 SVGAGI (reference sequence). There are 14 residues in the CDR3. V dropped 6 bases and J dropped 3 bases, with 14 bases sitting between them. This TCR was recovered from a female donor with multiple sclerosis, enrolled in a pregnancy study. The sample in question was peripheral blood, obtained in the third trimester of pregnancy. The chain recombines TRBV6-6 with TRBJ1-1, with D possibly TRBD1 on 5 matching bases. CDR3 nucleotides: TGTGCCAGCAGCCCTCCCCCCAGGGACACTGAAGCTTTCTTT. Amino acid sequence: CASSPPPRDTEAFF.